These 21 T cell receptor beta chains share one sample of origin, sequenced in a study of CD8 T cells in Susac syndrome. With random hexamers, reverse transcription was performed on roughly 0.5 to 1 ug of RNA. A single record per CDR3 protein comes from TCRdb applying MiXCR to the immunoSEQ multiplex PCR reads. Found here are 150,000 to 200,000 distinct CDR3 sequences, just under 95% of them singletons; the top ten hold 0.085% to 0.11%. The sample comprised CD4+ T cells from PBMCs. The receptor set was obtained from a human donor in good health.

The chain links TRBV30 to TRBJ1-1; a possible D gene is TRBD1 (6 bases). The CDR3 runs to 12 residues. CDR1 is GTSNPN and CDR2 is SVGIG in the germline V gene (reference sequence). V shed 8 bases and J shed 1 base, with 11 bases lying between them. This chain's CDR3 is CARTEPNTEAFF. CDR3 sequence (DNA): TGTGCCCGGACAGAACCGAACACTGAAGCTTTCTTT.

The chain joins TRBV7-2 to TRBJ2-1; 13 bases agree with TRBD2. V lost 3 bases, J lost 7 bases, and 9 bases stayed unmatched. The CDR3 is 17 residues long. CDR1 and CDR2 (germline): SGHTA, FQGNSA. The CDR3 DNA is TGTGCCAGCAGCTTCCCTACTAGCGGGAGGGCCGGGAATGAGCAGTTCTTC. This translates into CASSFPTSGRAGNEQFF.

The chain links TRBV4-2 to TRBJ2-3, with 7 bases that match TRBD2. V lost 3 bases to trimming and J lost 5 bases; unmatched junction nucleotides: 5. This CDR3 contains 14 residues. Germline V lookup: CDR1 LGHNA, CDR2 YNFKEQ. Here the CDR3 DNA reads TGTGCCAGCAGCCACGGGACTAAAGAAGATACGCAGTATTTT. Translation gives CASSHGTKEDTQYF.

The chain employs TRBV29-1 and TRBJ1-1; possible D gene TRBD1, 5 bases. V was clipped by 7 bases and J by 4 bases, with 7 bases between them. Germline V CDR1 and CDR2: SQVTM, ANQGSEA. The CDR3 sequence is 10 residues long. The CDR3 DNA reads TGCAGCGCTGGGGGCACTGAAGCTTTCTTT. Translated: CSAGGTEAFF.

V usage is TRBV2 and J usage is TRBJ2-7, with 8 bases matching TRBD1. The CDR3 spans 15 residues. Germline trimming cut 4 bases from V and 3 bases from J; bases unmatched to any gene: 8. The germline CDR1 and CDR2 sequences are SNHLY and FYNNEI. CDR3 loop: CASSAQGATYYEQYF. CDR3 nucleotide sequence: TGTGCCAGCAGTGCCCAGGGGGCGACCTACTACGAGCAGTACTTC.

The V call is TRBV28, the J call TRBJ2-4; 8 bases fit TRBD1. Trimming took 6 bases from V and 6 from J; bases not matched to a gene: 4. Germline CDR1 reads MDHEN; CDR2 reads SYDVKM. The CDR3 spans 13 residues. CDR3 sequence: CASRPTGGNIQYF. CDR3 coding DNA: TGTGCCAGCAGGCCAACAGGGGGAAACATTCAGTACTTC. Variable domain in full (rest from reference TRBV28 and TRBJ2-4): DVKVTQSSRYLVKRTGEKVFLECVQDMDHENMFWYRQDPGLGLRLIYFSYDVKMKEKGDIPEGYSVSREKKERFSLILESASTNQTSMYLCASRPTGGNIQYFGAGTRLSVL.

The chain recombines TRBV11-1 with TRBJ2-7; D ambiguous. In germline, CDR1 is SGHAT, CDR2 FQDESV (reference sequence). The CDR3 runs to 12 residues. Trimming shortened V by 2 bases and J by 6 bases, and 8 bases separated the two germline ends. The CDR3: CASSLIESEQYF. The CDR3 region has the DNA TGTGCCAGCAGCTTAATAGAGAGCGAGCAGTACTTC.

This chain joins TRBV15 and TRBJ2-7; 8 nucleotides align to TRBD2. The CDR3 has 14 residues. V lost 3 bases, J lost 4 bases, and 5 bases stayed unmatched. Looked up from germline, CDR1 is LNHNV and CDR2 is YYDKDF (reference sequence). The CDR3 nucleotides read TGTGCCACCAGCAGGCGGACTAGCTGGTACGAGCAGTACTTC. Its translation: CATSRRTSWYEQYF. Together with reference TRBV15 and TRBJ2-7, the CDR3 gives the full variable domain: DAMVIQNPRYQVTQFGKPVTLSCSQTLNHNVMYWYQQKSSQAPKLLFHYYDKDFNNEADTPDNFQSRRPNTSFCFLDIRSPGLGDTAMYLCATSRRTSWYEQYFGPGTRLTVT.

The CDR3 DNA is TGCGCCAGCAGCCAAGGGGACAGGTCCAGCTCCTACGAGCAGTACTTC. This translates into CASSQGDRSSSYEQYF. This chain connects TRBV23-1 to TRBJ2-7; 8 positions agree with TRBD1. TRBV23-1 is filed as an ORF, its function uncertain. CDR3 length: 16 amino acids. Trimming cost V 6 bases and J 0 bases; bases outside gene matches: 10.

The chain recombines TRBV7-2 with TRBJ2-5, with D possibly being TRBD1 (6 bases). The V gene's germline CDR1 is SGHTA and CDR2 FQGNSA. V dropped 5 bases and J dropped 2 bases, with 12 bases sitting between them. The CDR3 has 14 residues. DNA for the CDR3: TGTGCCAGCAGCCACGGACAGATACAAGAGACCCAGTACTTC. It specifies CASSHGQIQETQYF.

The V and J genes are TRBV4-3 and TRBJ1-2, with D uncertain. Deletions cut 3 bases from V and 8 bases from J, with 13 bases between. CDR3 size: 13 residues. Per the germline V gene, CDR1 is LGHNA and CDR2 is YSLEER. This chain's CDR3 is CASSHLRAEGYTF. As DNA, the CDR3 is TGCGCCAGCAGCCATCTTAGGGCGGAGGGCTACACCTTC.

The chain combines TRBV9 with TRBJ2-1, with a possible D match to TRBD1 (5 bases). The germline V gene has CDR1 SGDLS and CDR2 YYNGEE. The germline V and J ends were trimmed by 6 bases and 1 base, with 11 bases remaining between them. The CDR3 runs to 14 residues. CDR3 DNA sequence: TGTGCCAGCAAAGGGGTTGGTTCCTACAATGAGCAGTTCTTC. As protein: CASKGVGSYNEQFF.

The chain joins TRBV6-2 or TRBV6-3 to TRBJ1-5, with D hard to call. The CDR3 is 12 residues long. With 6 bases removed from V and 5 bases from J, the gap between germline ends came to 8 bases. Germline V gene sequence: CDR1 MNHEY, CDR2 SVGEGT. CDR3 DNA sequence: TGTGCCAGCAGATCGGAGCATCAGCCCCAGCATTTT. It specifies CASRSEHQPQHF.

The CDR3 region has the DNA TGTGCCAGCAGTTACGTGGAGACTGAAGCTTTCTTT. Its translation is CASSYVETEAFF. The gene calls are TRBV6-2 or TRBV6-3 and TRBJ1-1; D not resolved. The germline CDR1 and CDR2 sequences are MNHEY and SVGEGT. The CDR3 has 12 residues. V shed 2 bases and J shed 5 bases, with 6 bases lying between them.

The V call is TRBV7-2, the J call TRBJ2-7; the D is unclear. Germline V gene sequence: CDR1 SGHTA, CDR2 FQGNSA. The CDR3 loop spans 12 amino acids. Trimming stripped 3 bases from V and 4 bases from J, with 7 bases between. CDR3 region: CASSFRQYEQYF. CDR3 DNA sequence: TGTGCCAGCAGCTTTCGGCAGTACGAGCAGTACTTC. The entire variable domain, with the rest obtained from reference TRBV7-2 and TRBJ2-7, is as follows: GAGVSQSPSNKVTEKGKDVELRCDPISGHTALYWYRQSLGQGLEFLIYFQGNSAPDKSGLPSDRFSAERTGGSVSTLTIQRTQQEDSAVYLCASSFRQYEQYFGPGTRLTVT.

The DNA of the CDR3 is TGTGCCAGCCAGGGCAGGGTCTCCTACAATGAGCAGTTCTTC. Its protein is CASQGRVSYNEQFF. The chain is built from TRBV3-1 and TRBJ2-1; a possible D gene is TRBD1 (5 bases). V shed 8 bases and J shed 0 bases, with 11 bases lying between them. Germline loops: CDR1 LGHDT, CDR2 YNNKEL (reference sequence). The CDR3 consists of 14 residues.

This clonotype was observed once. The chain combines TRBV20-1 with TRBJ2-1, with 9 bases fitting TRBD2. J was trimmed by 2 bases and V by 3 bases; bases with no gene match: 5. CDR1 and CDR2 (germline): DFQATT, SNEGSKA (reference sequence). The length of the CDR3 is 15 residues. CDR3 DNA: TGCAGTGCTAGCCTTGGACTAGCGCCCTACAATGAGCAGTTCTTC. Translation: CSASLGLAPYNEQFF.

The chain has TRBV7-8 and TRBJ2-5; the match to TRBD1 covers 9 bases. Germline V lookup: CDR1 SGHVS, CDR2 FQNEAQ. The CDR3 spans 15 residues. The V gene end was trimmed by 7 bases and the J gene end by 2 bases; junction bases not matched to a gene: 8. The CDR3 spells CASTTDRGRQETQYF. CDR3 nucleotide sequence: TGTGCCAGCACGACGGACAGGGGACGACAAGAGACCCAGTACTTC.

The V call is TRBV3-1, the J call TRBJ1-1, with a possible D match to TRBD1 (5 bases). Germline V gene sequence: CDR1 LGHDT, CDR2 YNNKEL (reference sequence). This CDR3 has 14 residues. The germline V and J ends were trimmed by 3 bases and 4 bases, with 12 bases remaining between them. CDR3 in amino acids: CASSHNQGTTEAFF. The CDR3 DNA follows: TGTGCCAGCAGCCACAATCAGGGTACCACTGAAGCTTTCTTT.

The rearrangement links TRBV29-1 to TRBJ2-1; 10 nucleotides match TRBD1. Germline trimming cut 4 bases from V and 6 bases from J; bases unmatched to any gene: 3. Germline-derived CDR1 and CDR2 are SQVTM and ANQGSEA. The CDR3 runs to 13 residues. CDR3 loop: CSVVGQGSNEQFF. DNA of the CDR3: TGCAGCGTTGTGGGACAGGGGAGCAATGAGCAGTTCTTC.

The chain joins TRBV20-1 to TRBJ1-1; D is possibly TRBD1 (6 bases). Trimming stripped 7 bases from V and 1 base from J, with 13 bases between. Germline CDR1 reads DFQATT; CDR2 reads SNEGSKA (reference sequence). This CDR3 spans 13 amino acids. Here the CDR3 reads CSVRGRGNTEAFF. In DNA, the CDR3 is TGCAGTGTGCGAGGCAGGGGGAACACTGAAGCTTTCTTT.